The 18 T cell receptor beta chains presented below share a single source sample, sequenced in a study of shared clonotypes between healthy human individuals. Clones were sequenced by immunoSEQ multiplex PCR, and TCRdb holds only the in-frame ones, with some missing. The repertoire consists of about 2.1 million clones, with just over 90% occurring once and the leading ten covering roughly 1.7%. Cells designated naive CD8 were CD45RO-negative and were positively selected for CCR7, with terminally differentiated effector memory CD45RA+ cells excluded. Sequencing used naive CD8+ T cells from PBMCs. The receptors here all came from a man in his late teens or twenties in good health. Some clones in this sample may be carry-over from other donors' samples.

This chain links TRBV9 with TRBJ2-1; the D gene is possibly TRBD1 (5 bases). This CDR3 comprises 16 residues. Trimming took off 2 bases at V and 3 bases at J, with 15 bases between the two ends. Germline CDR1 SGDLS, CDR2 YYNGEE. DNA for the CDR3: TGTGCCAGCAGCGTCAATCTTTCAGGGTTCTACAATGAGCAGTTCTTC. Translating it yields CASSVNLSGFYNEQFF.

The table lists this clone with a count of one. CDR3 DNA sequence: TGCAGCGTTTCCGGGACTAGCGGTCCGACGGATACGCAGTATTTT. It translates to CSVSGTSGPTDTQYF. The chain has TRBV29-1 and TRBJ2-3, with 11 bases fitting TRBD2. After removal of 5 bases from V and 6 bases from J, the junction contained 10 bases not matched to a gene. Germline assignment: CDR1 SQVTM and CDR2 ANQGSEA. The CDR3 spans 15 residues.

This clone came up once. The chain joins TRBV28 to TRBJ2-3, with D tentatively TRBD2 (6 bases). Trimming cost V 5 bases and J 4 bases, with 16 bases left between them. The germline CDR1 and CDR2 sequences are MDHEN and SYDVKM. The CDR3 consists of 15 residues. CDR3 bases: TGTGCCAGCAGTCCCGGGGCCCGGGGGTCAGATACGCAGTATTTT. This sequence encodes CASSPGARGSDTQYF.

The chain employs TRBV5-6 and TRBJ1-2, with TRBD1 matching 8 bases. Looked up from germline, CDR1 is SGHDT and CDR2 is YYEEEE. Trimming cost V 1 base and J 0 bases; bases outside gene matches: 5. The CDR3 spans 16 residues. CDR3 amino acids: CASSLFGQGPNYGYTF. The CDR3 DNA is TGTGCCAGCAGCTTGTTTGGACAGGGACCTAACTATGGCTACACCTTC.

This clone was picked up one time. This chain uses TRBV7-9 with TRBJ2-7, with D perhaps given as TRBD1 or TRBD2 (5 bases each). The V gene lost 1 base and the J gene lost 7 bases, with 14 bases spanning the gap. The CDR3 length is 14 residues. In germline, CDR1 is SEHNR, CDR2 FQNEAQ (reference sequence). In DNA form, the CDR3 reads TGTGCCAGCAGCTTAGTACCGGACTGGGGGGAGCAGTACTTC. Protein: CASSLVPDWGEQYF.

The chain combines TRBV2 with TRBJ1-1; a weak D match, TRBD1 (6 bases). The CDR3 runs to 12 residues. V lost 3 bases and J 6 bases, leaving 8 bases between the germline ends. Germline V CDR1 and CDR2: SNHLY, FYNNEI. CDR3 in DNA: TGTGCCAGCAGTGACAGGGGTTCTGAAGCTTTCTTT. Protein sequence: CASSDRGSEAFF.

Comment on this clone: The sample holds other DNA sequences that translate to the same CDR3. CDR3 region: CASSSLDNSYEQYF. In DNA form, the CDR3 reads TGTGCCAGCAGTTCCTTGGACAACTCCTACGAGCAGTACTTC. The chain is built from TRBV27 and TRBJ2-7; perhaps TRBD1 as D (5 bases). Per germline, CDR1 MNHEY and CDR2 SMNVEV (reference sequence). The CDR3 is 14 residues long. V was cut by 4 bases and J by 0 bases, with 10 bases left in between.

The chain links TRBV7-3 to TRBJ2-1, with 9 bases aligning to TRBD2. Germline V gene data show CDR1 as SGHTA and CDR2 as FQGTGA. This CDR3 contains 14 residues. After removal of 4 bases from V and 5 bases from J, the junction contained 3 bases not matched to a gene. The CDR3 sequence is CASSWAGGHNEQFF. The CDR3 coding sequence is TGTGCCAGCAGCTGGGCGGGAGGGCACAATGAGCAGTTCTTC.

This clone showed up just a few times. The rearrangement joins TRBV19 to TRBJ1-1, with D unclear. CDR1 LNHDA and CDR2 SQIVND come from the germline V gene (reference sequence). The CDR3 sequence is 13 residues long. Deletions cut 4 bases from V and 4 bases from J, with 10 bases between. The CDR3 bases are TGTGCCAGTAGTACCTCAGTGCTCACTGAAGCTTTCTTT. This sequence encodes CASSTSVLTEAFF.

The table lists this clone with a count of one. The sample holds other DNA sequences that translate to the same CDR3. The chain joins TRBV5-1 to TRBJ2-1; D is tentatively TRBD1 or TRBD2 (5 bases each). Looked up from germline, CDR1 is SGHRS and CDR2 is YFSETQ. The length of the CDR3 is 13 residues. Trimming cost V 5 bases and J 4 bases, with 10 bases left between them. The CDR3 DNA sequence: TGCGCCAGCAGGTCTGGGGGATACAATGAGCAGTTCTTC. Protein: CASRSGGYNEQFF.

Comments on this clone: Relative to the germline gene, one junction end is altered; a read error may explain this. V is TRBV7-8 and J is TRBJ2-2; the D gene is possibly TRBD1 (5 bases). Germline V gives CDR1 SGHVS, CDR2 FQNEAQ. This CDR3 comprises 14 residues. The CDR3 DNA is TGTGCCAGCACCTTAGACAGGAACACCGGGGAGCTGTTTTTT. Translating it yields CASTLDRNTGELFF.

The rearrangement uses TRBV14 and TRBJ2-7; tentative D call: TRBD2 (5 bases). Deletions cut 4 bases from V and 5 bases from J, with 18 bases between. The CDR3 has 15 residues. CDR1 is SGHDN and CDR2 is FVKESK in the germline V gene. Here the CDR3 reads CASSPPGSLVDEQYF. The DNA of the CDR3 is TGTGCCAGCAGCCCCCCGGGGAGTCTCGTGGACGAGCAGTACTTC.

The chain is built from TRBV2 and TRBJ2-1, with 7 bases lining up with TRBD2. With V trimmed by 4 bases and J by 2 bases, 8 bases remained unmatched. The CDR3 sequence is 16 residues long. Germline CDR1 SNHLY, CDR2 FYNNEI. The CDR3 protein is CASSGPSGDPYNEQFF. In DNA form, the CDR3 reads TGTGCCAGCAGTGGTCCTAGCGGAGACCCCTACAATGAGCAGTTCTTC.

The chain combines TRBV4-2 with TRBJ2-1, with 8 positions matching TRBD2. Germline V lookup: CDR1 LGHNA, CDR2 YNFKEQ. V lost 6 bases and J lost 10; bases outside the gene matches: 14. The CDR3 sequence is 15 residues long. The CDR3 DNA reads as TGTGCCAGCAGTCCTCTAGCGGACACGGGGGGGGAGCAGTTCTTC. Protein product: CASSPLADTGGEQFF.

This clone was recorded once. V usage is TRBV27 and J usage is TRBJ2-2, with TRBD2 identical over 14 bases. V lost 8 bases to trimming and J lost 7 bases; unmatched junction nucleotides: 15. Germline V gene sequence: CDR1 MNHEY, CDR2 SMNVEV (reference sequence). The CDR3 covers 18 residues. CDR3 in amino acids: CASGPGLAGALRIGELFF. The CDR3 nucleotides are TGTGCCAGCGGGCCGGGACTAGCGGGAGCCTTGAGGATCGGGGAGCTGTTTTTT.

The chain couples TRBV9 to TRBJ2-3; a weak D match, TRBD2 (5 bases). The germline CDR1 and CDR2 sequences are SGDLS and YYNGEE. V lost 4 bases and J 7 bases, leaving 19 bases between the germline ends. The CDR3 has 15 amino acids. CDR3 loop: CASSPRPTPGYTQYF. The CDR3 coding sequence is TGTGCCAGCAGCCCTCGACCCACCCCGGGGTATACGCAGTATTTT.

To note about this clone: The same CDR3 arises from other DNA sequences in this sample as well. The genes are TRBV6-5 and TRBJ2-1, with TRBD1 as a possible D gene (5 bases). The germline CDR1 and CDR2 sequences are MNHEY and SVGAGI. The length of the CDR3 is 14 residues. V was trimmed by 5 bases and J by 1 base, leaving 9 bases between them. CDR3 sequence: CASSTAGSYNEQFF. The CDR3 DNA reads TGTGCCAGCAGTACGGCAGGGTCCTACAATGAGCAGTTCTTC.

CDR3 residues: CASSYLGQGSEKLFF. CDR3 bases: TGTGCCAGCAGTTACTTGGGACAGGGTAGTGAAAAACTGTTTTTT. This chain links TRBV6-6 with TRBJ1-4, with 9 bases fitting TRBD1. The V gene end was trimmed by 1 base and the J gene end by 7 bases; junction bases not matched to a gene: 4. Germline V lookup: CDR1 MNHNY, CDR2 SVGAGI (reference sequence). CDR3 length: 15 residues.